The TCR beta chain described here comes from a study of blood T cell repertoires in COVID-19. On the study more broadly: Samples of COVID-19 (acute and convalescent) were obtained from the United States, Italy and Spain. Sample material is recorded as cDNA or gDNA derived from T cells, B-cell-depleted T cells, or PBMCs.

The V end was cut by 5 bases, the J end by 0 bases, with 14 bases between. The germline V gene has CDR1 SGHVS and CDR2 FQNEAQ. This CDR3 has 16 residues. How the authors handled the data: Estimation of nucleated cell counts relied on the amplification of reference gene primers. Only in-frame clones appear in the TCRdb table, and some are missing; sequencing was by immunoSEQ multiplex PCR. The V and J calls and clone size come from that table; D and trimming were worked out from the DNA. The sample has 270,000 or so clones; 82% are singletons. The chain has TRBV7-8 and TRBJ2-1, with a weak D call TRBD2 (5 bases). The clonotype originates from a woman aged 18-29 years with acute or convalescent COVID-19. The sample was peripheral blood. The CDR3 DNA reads TGTGCCAGCAGCCCAGAGGGCGGATACTCCTACAATGAGCAGTTCTTC. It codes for CASSPEGGYSYNEQFF.